The 4 T cell receptor beta chains listed next were all sequenced from one sample in a study of T cells in Graves' hyperthyroidism and ophthalmopathy. The TCR beta CDR3 regions underwent amplification using RNA transcripts as the source. HTBI primers were the set used in a first-round RT-PCR of the TCR CDR3. TCRdb ran MiXCR on the multiplex PCR reads and lists one entry per CDR3 protein. In the table there are about 700,000 distinct CDR3 sequences, about 45% of which are singletons. The sample taken for sequencing was peripheral blood or thyroid tissue (not recorded which). The receptors derive from an adult man with Graves' disease, either hyperthyroidism or ophthalmopathy (not recorded which).

This clonotype has a single count. This sequence may be a read error, since a much larger clone differs from it by one base. The rearrangement joins TRBV7-9 to TRBJ2-6, with no clear D. Trimming removed 8 bases at V and 3 bases at J, with 17 bases between. The CDR3 sequence is 16 residues long. Germline V gene lookup returns CDR1 SEHNR and CDR2 FQNEAQ (reference sequence). CDR3 amino acids: CASRSTSSYGANVLTF. CDR3 DNA sequence: TGTGCCAGCCGGAGCACGTCGAGCTATGGGGCCAACGTCCTGACTTTC. The full variable domain, completed using reference TRBV7-9 and TRBJ2-6, is DTGVSQNPRHKITKRGQNVTFRCDPISEHNRLYWYRQTLGQGPEFLTYFQNEAQLEKSRLLSDRFSAERPKGSFSTLEIQRTEQGDSAMYLCASRSTSSYGANVLTFGAGSRLTVL.

This clonotype appeared many times. The chain employs TRBV24-1 and TRBJ1-2; the D gene is possibly TRBD1 (5 bases). CDR3 length: 12 amino acids. From germline, CDR1 is KGHDR and CDR2 SFDVKD. The V gene lost 4 bases and the J gene lost 5 bases, with 7 bases spanning the gap. CDR3 sequence (DNA): TGTGCCACCAGTGAGGGGGTTTATGGCTACACCTTC. It encodes CATSEGVYGYTF.

This chain uses TRBV29-1 with TRBJ1-5; D may be TRBD1 (6 bases). The ends were cut back, 6 bases at V and 6 bases at J, with 18 bases in the middle. This CDR3 spans 14 amino acids. In germline, CDR1 is SQVTM, CDR2 ANQGSEA. The CDR3 loop reads CSVSTGGGSQPQHF. In nucleotides, the CDR3 is TGCAGCGTCTCCACCGGGGGGGGCTCTCAGCCCCAGCATTTT.

The DNA for the CDR3 is TGTGCCAGCAGTTTACGGGGGACGGGAGAAGCTTTCTTT. Its translation: CASSLRGTGEAFF. The V gene is TRBV12-3 or TRBV12-4, the J gene TRBJ1-1; tentative D call: TRBD1 (5 bases). This CDR3 has 13 amino acids. V gave up 2 bases and J gave up 8 bases, with 12 bases separating them.